What follows are 18 T cell receptor beta chains derived from one specimen sequenced in a study of cytomegalovirus exposure and HLA in healthy donors. It was with 60 Vbeta and 13 Jbeta primers that the PCR ran. Some clones are missing from TCRdb's copy, which holds only in-frame ones; the method was immunoSEQ multiplex PCR. Of roughly 100,000 clones in the sample, just over 70% were seen once. Sequenced material: PBMCs. The receptors stem from a boy under 18 in good health and CMV-seronegative.

J is TRBJ2-2 and V is TRBV19; D is perhaps TRBD1 (6 bases). The germline V and J ends were trimmed by 5 bases and 3 bases, with 10 bases remaining between them. The CDR3 consists of 14 residues. Germline CDR1 reads LNHDA; CDR2 reads SQIVND (reference sequence). The CDR3 nucleotides read TGTGCCAGTAGTGCATCAGGGGACACCGGGGAGCTGTTTTTT. Amino acids: CASSASGDTGELFF.

J is TRBJ1-1 and V is TRBV2, with D possibly TRBD1 on 5 matching bases. There are 13 residues in the CDR3. The germline V gene encodes CDR1 SNHLY and CDR2 FYNNEI. V lost 0 bases, J lost 5 bases, and 7 bases lay in between. The CDR3 DNA follows: TGTGCCAGCAGTGAAGCAGGGGAAACTGAAGCTTTCTTT. It codes for CASSEAGETEAFF.

J is TRBJ1-1 and V is TRBV28, with D perhaps matching TRBD1 (6 bases). V shed 8 bases and J shed 1 base, with 11 bases lying between them. Germline V lookup: CDR1 MDHEN, CDR2 SYDVKM. This CDR3 contains 13 residues. The CDR3 DNA sequence: TGTGCCAGCGAGCCGGGACAGAACACTGAAGCTTTCTTT. Protein sequence: CASEPGQNTEAFF.

This rearrangement joins TRBV7-9 to TRBJ1-2; D possibly corresponds to TRBD1 (5 bases). Trimming pared 5 bases from V and 8 bases from J, leaving 15 bases between. This CDR3 has 13 residues. Germline assignment: CDR1 SEHNR and CDR2 FQNEAQ (reference sequence). CDR3 sequence reads: CASSLDSFLGYTF. DNA of the CDR3: TGTGCCAGCAGCCTTGACAGTTTTTTGGGCTACACCTTC.

The sample holds one count of this clone. The CDR3 DNA reads as TGTGCCAGCAGTCCCTGGGAGGACGGGGGCTACACCTTC. Residues: CASSPWEDGGYTF. This chain links TRBV2 with TRBJ1-2; D not certain. V shed 5 bases and J shed 8 bases, with 15 bases lying between them. This CDR3 spans 13 amino acids. Germline V lookup: CDR1 SNHLY, CDR2 FYNNEI.

The V call is TRBV21-1, the J call TRBJ1-5; the D segment call TRBD1 is taken from the table without a DNA check. TRBV21-1 is deemed a pseudogene. The CDR3 covers 19 residues. Here the CDR3 DNA reads TGTGCCAGCAGCAAAGAAACCTGGGACAGGCGGCACGGGAATCAGCCCCAGCATTTT. It yields the protein CASSKETWDRRHGNQPQHF.

The chain has TRBV28 and TRBJ1-3, with D tentatively TRBD1 (5 bases). The CDR3 consists of 15 residues. The ends were cut back, 2 bases at V and 2 bases at J, with 10 bases in the middle. CDR1 and CDR2 (germline): MDHEN, SYDVKM. CDR3 coding DNA: TGTGCCAGCAGTTTACAATCAGGGACTGGAAACACCATATATTTT. It is translated as CASSLQSGTGNTIYF.

The chain has TRBV28 and TRBJ2-7; 7 bases agree with TRBD2. This CDR3 has 17 residues. Germline V gene data show CDR1 as MDHEN and CDR2 as SYDVKM. V shed 1 base and J 3 bases; nucleotides not matched to a gene: 12. The CDR3 coding sequence is TGTGCCAGCAGTTTATCGGGGGACTACGAGGTCCTCTACGAGCAGTACTTC. As protein: CASSLSGDYEVLYEQYF.

The chain has TRBV1 and TRBJ2-4; the table's TRBD2 call for D was not verified on the DNA. TRBV1 is classified as a pseudogene. The CDR3 totals 15 residues. The CDR3 loop reads CTSSHRRDAKNIQYF. In DNA form, the CDR3 reads TGCACCAGCAGCCACCGGCGGGACGCCAAAAACATTCAGTACTTC.

This clone is a singleton in its sample. The chain is built from TRBV6-1 and TRBJ2-1; 11 bases are shared with TRBD1. Germline lookup yields CDR1 MNHNS and CDR2 SASEGT. This CDR3 region has 15 residues. Trimming removed 2 bases from V and 9 bases from J; junction bases left unmatched: 6. The DNA for the CDR3 is TGTGCCAGCAGTGAACTCGGACAGGGGGCAGGTGAGCAGTTCTTC. It encodes CASSELGQGAGEQFF.

This clone was counted only a few times. V and J are TRBV9 and TRBJ1-1; the match to TRBD1 covers 7 bases. The V gene's germline CDR1 is SGDLS and CDR2 YYNGEE. This CDR3 has 14 amino acids. With 3 bases clipped from V and 5 bases from J, the junction kept 7 bases outside the gene matches. CDR3 sequence reads: CASSEGAYVTEAFF. CDR3 nucleotides: TGTGCCAGCAGCGAGGGGGCGTACGTGACTGAAGCTTTCTTT.

V is TRBV2 and J is TRBJ2-5; 7 bases map to TRBD2. With 9 bases clipped from V and 2 bases from J, the junction kept 3 bases outside the gene matches. CDR1 and CDR2 (germline): SNHLY, FYNNEI. The CDR3 consists of 12 residues. The CDR3 region is CASQRGQETQYF. CDR3 coding DNA: TGTGCCAGTCAGCGGGGTCAAGAGACCCAGTACTTC. Complete variable domain (other parts from reference TRBV2 and TRBJ2-5): EPEVTQTPSHQVTQMGQEVILRCVPISNHLYFYWYRQILGQKVEFLVSFYNNEISEKSEIFDDQFSVERPDGSNFTLKIRSTKLEDSAMYFCASQRGQETQYFGPGTRLLVL.

The J gene is TRBJ1-1, the V gene TRBV19; D uncertain. The CDR3 length is 11 residues. Per germline, CDR1 LNHDA and CDR2 SQIVND (reference sequence). With 5 bases removed from V and 6 bases from J, the gap between germline ends came to 7 bases. In nucleotides, the CDR3 is TGTGCCAGTAGTTGGGCATCTGAAGCTTTCTTT. It encodes CASSWASEAFF.

CDR3 residues: CASTPRVGTSSPLHF. The DNA of the CDR3 is TGTGCCAGCACCCCACGGGTGGGGACATCTTCACCCCTCCACTTT. The J gene is TRBJ1-6, the V gene TRBV27; tentative D call: TRBD1 (6 bases). Germline V gene data show CDR1 as MNHEY and CDR2 as SMNVEV (reference sequence). Trimming pared 7 bases from V and 9 bases from J, leaving 19 bases between. The CDR3 runs to 15 residues.

This clone was observed a few times. The DNA for the CDR3 is TGTGCCAGTCAGCCCACAGGAGGGTTAGGGGAAAAACTGTTTTTT. This gives the protein CASQPTGGLGEKLFF. The chain has TRBV19 and TRBJ1-4, with D possibly being TRBD1 (5 bases). V lost 8 bases and J lost 8, with 21 bases in between. This CDR3 has 15 amino acids. The V gene's germline CDR1 is LNHDA and CDR2 SQIVND (reference sequence).

V usage is TRBV2 and J usage is TRBJ2-7, with TRBD2 matching over 8 bases. Germline CDR1 SNHLY, CDR2 FYNNEI. This CDR3 comprises 15 residues. The junction had 13 bases not matched to a gene; V was cut back by 7 bases and J by 5 bases. The CDR3 reads CASTPRVAGFDEQYF. DNA for the CDR3: TGTGCCAGCACCCCCAGGGTAGCGGGATTTGACGAGCAGTACTTC.

The chain is built from TRBV29-1 and TRBJ1-2, with D hard to call. CDR3 length: 13 residues. V was cut by 1 base and J by 3 bases, with 9 bases left in between. Per the germline V gene, CDR1 is SQVTM and CDR2 is ANQGSEA. The CDR3 DNA reads as TGCAGCGTTGAAGGGAGAGGGCACTATGGCTACACCTTC. Its protein product is CSVEGRGHYGYTF.

V usage is TRBV19 and J usage is TRBJ1-1; 9 nucleotides align to TRBD1. The germline V gene encodes CDR1 LNHDA and CDR2 SQIVND (reference sequence). With V trimmed by 1 base and J by 4 bases, 7 bases remained unmatched. This CDR3 contains 16 residues. CDR3 DNA: TGTGCCAGTAGTATAGTGACAGGGGGTTCGGTCACTGAAGCTTTCTTT. It codes for CASSIVTGGSVTEAFF.